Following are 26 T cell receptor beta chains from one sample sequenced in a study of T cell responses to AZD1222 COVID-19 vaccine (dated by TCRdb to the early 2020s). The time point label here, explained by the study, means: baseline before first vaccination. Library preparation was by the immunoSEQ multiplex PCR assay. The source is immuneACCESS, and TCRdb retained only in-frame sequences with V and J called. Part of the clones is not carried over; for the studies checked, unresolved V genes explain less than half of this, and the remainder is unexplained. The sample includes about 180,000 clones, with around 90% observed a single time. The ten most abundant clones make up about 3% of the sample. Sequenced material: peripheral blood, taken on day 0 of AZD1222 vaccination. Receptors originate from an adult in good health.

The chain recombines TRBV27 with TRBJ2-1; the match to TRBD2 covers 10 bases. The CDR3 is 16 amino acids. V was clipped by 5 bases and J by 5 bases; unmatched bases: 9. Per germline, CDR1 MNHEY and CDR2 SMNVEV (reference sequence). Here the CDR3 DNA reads TGTGCCAGCAGTCCCTTGACTAGCGGGCACCACAATGAGCAGTTCTTC. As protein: CASSPLTSGHHNEQFF.

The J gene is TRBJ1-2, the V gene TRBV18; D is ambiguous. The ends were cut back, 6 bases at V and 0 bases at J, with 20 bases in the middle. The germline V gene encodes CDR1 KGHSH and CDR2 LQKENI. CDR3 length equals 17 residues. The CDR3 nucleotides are TGTGCCAGCTCGGACCGGGGAAGAAACGCAGCTAACTATGGCTACACCTTC. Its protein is CASSDRGRNAANYGYTF. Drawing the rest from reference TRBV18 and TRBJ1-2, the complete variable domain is NAGVMQNPRHLVRRRGQEARLRCSPMKGHSHVYWYRQLPEEGLKFMVYLQKENIIDESGMPKERFSAEFPKEGPSILRIQQVVRGDSAAYFCASSDRGRNAANYGYTFGSGTRLTVV.

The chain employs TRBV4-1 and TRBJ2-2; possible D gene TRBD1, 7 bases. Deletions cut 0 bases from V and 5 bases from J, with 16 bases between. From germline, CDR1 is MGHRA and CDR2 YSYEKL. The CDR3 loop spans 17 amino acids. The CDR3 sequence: CASSQEAEGARTGELFF. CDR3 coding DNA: TGCGCCAGCAGCCAAGAAGCGGAGGGGGCGCGGACCGGGGAGCTGTTTTTT.

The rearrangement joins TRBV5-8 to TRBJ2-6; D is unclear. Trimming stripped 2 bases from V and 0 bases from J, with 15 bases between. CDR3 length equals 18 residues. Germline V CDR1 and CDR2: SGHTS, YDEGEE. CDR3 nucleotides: TGTGCCAGCAGCTTAGGTCAAAGGACCCACTCTGGGGCCAACGTCCTGACTTTC. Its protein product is CASSLGQRTHSGANVLTF.

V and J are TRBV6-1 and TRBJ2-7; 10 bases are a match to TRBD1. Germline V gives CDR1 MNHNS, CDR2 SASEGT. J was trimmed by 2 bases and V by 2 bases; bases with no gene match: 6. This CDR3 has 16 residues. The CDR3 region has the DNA TGTGCCAGCAGTGAAATGGGGACAGGGGTGGCCTACGAGCAGTACTTC. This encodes CASSEMGTGVAYEQYF.

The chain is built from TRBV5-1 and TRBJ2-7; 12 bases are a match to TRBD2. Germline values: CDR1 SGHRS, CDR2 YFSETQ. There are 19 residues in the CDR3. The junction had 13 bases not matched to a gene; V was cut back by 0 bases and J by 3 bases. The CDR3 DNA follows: TGCGCCAGCAGCTTGGGACAACTAGCGGGAGGACCAACCTTCTACGAGCAGTACTTC. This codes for CASSLGQLAGGPTFYEQYF.

This CDR3 reads CASSFRTGLNQPQHF. The CDR3 DNA follows: TGTGCCAGCAGCTTTCGGACAGGACTCAATCAGCCCCAGCATTTT. The gene calls are TRBV7-8 and TRBJ1-5, with TRBD1 identical over 7 bases. From germline, CDR1 is SGHVS and CDR2 FQNEAQ. Germline trimming cut 3 bases from V and 3 bases from J; bases unmatched to any gene: 5. The CDR3 spans 15 residues.

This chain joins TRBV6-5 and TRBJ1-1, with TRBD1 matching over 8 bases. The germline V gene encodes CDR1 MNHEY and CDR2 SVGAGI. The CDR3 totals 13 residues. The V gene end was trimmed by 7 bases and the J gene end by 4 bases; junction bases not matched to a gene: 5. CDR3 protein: CASTFTGGTEAFF. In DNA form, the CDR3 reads TGTGCCAGCACTTTTACAGGGGGCACTGAAGCTTTCTTT.

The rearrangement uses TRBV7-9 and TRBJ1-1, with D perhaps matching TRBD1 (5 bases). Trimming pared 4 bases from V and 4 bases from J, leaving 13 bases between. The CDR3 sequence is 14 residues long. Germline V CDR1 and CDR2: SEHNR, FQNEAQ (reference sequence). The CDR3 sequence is CASSSLDRFTEAFF. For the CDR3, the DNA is TGTGCCAGCAGCTCACTAGACAGATTCACTGAAGCTTTCTTT. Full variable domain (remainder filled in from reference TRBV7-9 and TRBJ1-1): DTGVSQNPRHKITKRGQNVTFRCDPISEHNRLYWYRQTLGQGPEFLTYFQNEAQLEKSRLLSDRFSAERPKGSFSTLEIQRTEQGDSAMYLCASSSLDRFTEAFFGQGTRLTVV.

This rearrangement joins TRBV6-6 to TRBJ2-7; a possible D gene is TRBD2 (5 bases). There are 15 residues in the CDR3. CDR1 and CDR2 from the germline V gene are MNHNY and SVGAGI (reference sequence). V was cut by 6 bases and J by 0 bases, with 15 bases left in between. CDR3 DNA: TGTGCCAGCAGCCCGAGCGGCTATAGCTCCTACGAGCAGTACTTC. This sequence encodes CASSPSGYSSYEQYF.

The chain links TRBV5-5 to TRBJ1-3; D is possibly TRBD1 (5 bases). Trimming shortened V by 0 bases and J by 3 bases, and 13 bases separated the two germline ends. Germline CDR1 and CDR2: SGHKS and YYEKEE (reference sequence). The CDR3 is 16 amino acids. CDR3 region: CASSLEGSPGGNTIYF. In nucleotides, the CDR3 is TGTGCCAGCAGCTTGGAGGGGTCGCCCGGTGGAAACACCATATATTTT.

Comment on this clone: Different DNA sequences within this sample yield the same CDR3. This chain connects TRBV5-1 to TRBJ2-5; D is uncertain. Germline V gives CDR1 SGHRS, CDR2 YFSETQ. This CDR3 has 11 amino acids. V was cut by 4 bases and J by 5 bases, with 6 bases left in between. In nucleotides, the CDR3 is TGCGCCAGCAGCGCGGTTGAGACCCAGTACTTC. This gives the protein CASSAVETQYF.

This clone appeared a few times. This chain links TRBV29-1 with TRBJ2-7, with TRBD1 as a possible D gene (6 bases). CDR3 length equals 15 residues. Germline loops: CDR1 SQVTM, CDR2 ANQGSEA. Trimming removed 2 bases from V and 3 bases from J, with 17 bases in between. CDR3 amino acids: CSVESDSETHYEQYF. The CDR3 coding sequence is TGCAGCGTTGAATCGGACAGCGAGACTCACTACGAGCAGTACTTC.

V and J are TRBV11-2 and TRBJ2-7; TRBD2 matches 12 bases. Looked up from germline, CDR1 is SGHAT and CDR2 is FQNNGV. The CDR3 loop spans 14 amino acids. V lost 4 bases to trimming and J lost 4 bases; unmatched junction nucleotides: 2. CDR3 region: CASSSGLAGYEQYF. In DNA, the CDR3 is TGTGCCAGCAGCTCCGGACTAGCGGGGTACGAGCAGTACTTC.

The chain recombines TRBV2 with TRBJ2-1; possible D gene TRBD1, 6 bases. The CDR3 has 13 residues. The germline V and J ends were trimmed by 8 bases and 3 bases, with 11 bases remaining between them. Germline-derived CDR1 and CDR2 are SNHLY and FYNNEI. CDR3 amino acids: CASRDNLYNEQFF. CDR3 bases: TGTGCCAGCCGGGACAACCTCTACAATGAGCAGTTCTTC.

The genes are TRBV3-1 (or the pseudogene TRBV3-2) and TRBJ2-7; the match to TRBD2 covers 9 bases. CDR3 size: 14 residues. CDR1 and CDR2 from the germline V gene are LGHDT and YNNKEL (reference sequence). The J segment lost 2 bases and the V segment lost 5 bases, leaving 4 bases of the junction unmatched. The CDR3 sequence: CASSTSGLAYEQYF. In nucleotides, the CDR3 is TGTGCCAGCAGCACTAGCGGGTTGGCCTACGAGCAGTACTTC.

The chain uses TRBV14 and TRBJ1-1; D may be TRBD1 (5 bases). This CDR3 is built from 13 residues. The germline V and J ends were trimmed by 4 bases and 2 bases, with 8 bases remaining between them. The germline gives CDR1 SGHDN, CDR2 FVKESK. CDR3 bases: TGTGCCAGCAGCCCGACAGTCAACACTGAAGCTTTCTTT. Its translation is CASSPTVNTEAFF.

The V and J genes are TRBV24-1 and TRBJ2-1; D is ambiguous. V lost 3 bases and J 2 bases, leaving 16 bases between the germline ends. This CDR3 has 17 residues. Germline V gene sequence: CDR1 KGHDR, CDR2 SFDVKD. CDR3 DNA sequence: TGTGCCACCAGTGATCCAGTCGCGGATGAGACCTACAATGAGCAGTTCTTC. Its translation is CATSDPVADETYNEQFF.

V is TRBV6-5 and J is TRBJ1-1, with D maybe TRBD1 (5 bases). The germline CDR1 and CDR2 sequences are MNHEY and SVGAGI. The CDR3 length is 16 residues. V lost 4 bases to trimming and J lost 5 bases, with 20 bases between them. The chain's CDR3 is CASSSLDSPVRTEAFF. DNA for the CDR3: TGTGCCAGCAGTTCCCTCGACAGTCCCGTTCGGACTGAAGCTTTCTTT.

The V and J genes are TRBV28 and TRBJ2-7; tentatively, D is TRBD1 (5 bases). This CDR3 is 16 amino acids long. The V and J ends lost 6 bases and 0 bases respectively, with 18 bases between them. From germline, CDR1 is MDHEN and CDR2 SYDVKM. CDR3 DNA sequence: TGTGCCAGCAGCTTAATCCAGGGTACCAGCTCCTACGAGCAGTACTTC. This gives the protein CASSLIQGTSSYEQYF.

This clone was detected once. CDR3 DNA sequence: TGTGCCAGCAGACAGGGGACCCTGAACACTGAAGCTTTCTTT. This translates into CASRQGTLNTEAFF. This sequence joins TRBV6-5 and TRBJ1-1; 7 bases are shared with TRBD1. Germline assignment: CDR1 MNHEY and CDR2 SVGAGI. The CDR3 contains 14 residues. V trimming: 6 bases; J trimming: 0 bases; junction bases outside the gene matches: 4.

The CDR3, as DNA: TGCGCCAGCAACGAAGGAAGTGGACAGGGGGAGACCCAGTACTTC. It codes for CASNEGSGQGETQYF. This sequence joins TRBV5-1 and TRBJ2-5; 9 bases align to TRBD1. Germline trimming cut 6 bases from V and 5 bases from J; bases unmatched to any gene: 11. There are 15 residues in the CDR3. Germline CDR1 reads SGHRS; CDR2 reads YFSETQ.

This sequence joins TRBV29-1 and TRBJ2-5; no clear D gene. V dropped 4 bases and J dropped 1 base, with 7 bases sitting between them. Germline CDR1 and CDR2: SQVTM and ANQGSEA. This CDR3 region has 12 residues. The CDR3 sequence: CSVVVTQETQYF. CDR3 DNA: TGCAGCGTTGTGGTCACCCAAGAGACCCAGTACTTC.

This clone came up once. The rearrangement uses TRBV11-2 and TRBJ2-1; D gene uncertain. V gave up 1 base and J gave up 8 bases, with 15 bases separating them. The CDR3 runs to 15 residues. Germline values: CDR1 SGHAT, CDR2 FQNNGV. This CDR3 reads CASSLGGSPGYEQFF. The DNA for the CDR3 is TGTGCCAGCAGCTTAGGGGGTAGTCCCGGCTATGAGCAGTTCTTC.

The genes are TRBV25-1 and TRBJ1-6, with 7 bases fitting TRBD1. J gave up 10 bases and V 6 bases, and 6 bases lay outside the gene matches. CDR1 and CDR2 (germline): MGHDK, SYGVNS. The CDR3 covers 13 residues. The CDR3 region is CASRDREDSPLHF. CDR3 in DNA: TGTGCCAGCAGAGACAGGGAAGACTCACCCCTCCACTTT.

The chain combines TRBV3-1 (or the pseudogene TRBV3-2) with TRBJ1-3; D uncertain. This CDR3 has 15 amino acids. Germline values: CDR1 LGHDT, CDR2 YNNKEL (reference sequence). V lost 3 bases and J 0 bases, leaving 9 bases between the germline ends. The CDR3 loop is CASSQGSRSGNTIYF. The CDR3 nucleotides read TGTGCCAGCAGCCAGGGGTCCCGCTCTGGAAACACCATATATTTT.